The clone carrying this TCR beta chain was counted a few times. TCRdb reprocessed the RT-PCR reads via MiXCR and lists one record per CDR3 protein. Among more than 450,000 distinct CDR3 sequences listed, over 9.5% were seen once. The data belong to a study of response to subunit inactivated influenza vaccine. This receptor was identified in a man aged 50 or older who received an inactivated influenza vaccine. Sequencing was performed on PBMCs from blood, taken on the day of vaccination.

The CDR3 DNA sequence: TGCAGTGCTTATTCCGGGACTAGCACCCGTCTTCCGGGGGAGCTGTTTTTT. This codes for CSAYSGTSTRLPGELFF. The chain uses TRBV20-1 and TRBJ2-2, with 9 bases lining up with TRBD2. The CDR3 covers 17 residues. V shed 5 bases, J shed 8 bases, and the junction held 18 bases outside the gene matches. CDR1 is DFQATT and CDR2 is SNEGSKA in the germline V gene (reference sequence).